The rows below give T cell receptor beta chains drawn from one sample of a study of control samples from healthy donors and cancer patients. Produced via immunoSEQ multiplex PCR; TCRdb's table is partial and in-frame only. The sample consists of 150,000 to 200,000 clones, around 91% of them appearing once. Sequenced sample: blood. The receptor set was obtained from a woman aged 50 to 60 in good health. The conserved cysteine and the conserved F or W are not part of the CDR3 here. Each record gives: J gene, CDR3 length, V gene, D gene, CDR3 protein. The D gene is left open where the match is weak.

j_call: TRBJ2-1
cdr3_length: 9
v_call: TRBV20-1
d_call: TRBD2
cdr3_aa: SATLAGERF

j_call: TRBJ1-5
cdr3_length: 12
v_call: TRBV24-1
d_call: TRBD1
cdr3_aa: ATSRTGSNQPQH

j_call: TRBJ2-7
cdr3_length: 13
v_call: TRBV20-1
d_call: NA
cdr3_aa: SASLGGIPTYEQY

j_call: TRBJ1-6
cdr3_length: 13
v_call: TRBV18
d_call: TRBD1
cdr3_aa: ASSPVRQGNSPLH

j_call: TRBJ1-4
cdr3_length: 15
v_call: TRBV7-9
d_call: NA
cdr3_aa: ASSLDAGSTANEKLF

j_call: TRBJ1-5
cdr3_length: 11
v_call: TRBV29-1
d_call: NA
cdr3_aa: SVAGQANQPQH

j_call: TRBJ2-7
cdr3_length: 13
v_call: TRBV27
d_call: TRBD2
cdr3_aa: ASSPTSGPLYEQY

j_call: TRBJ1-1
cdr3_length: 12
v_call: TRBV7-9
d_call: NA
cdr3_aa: ASSLGAGYTEAF

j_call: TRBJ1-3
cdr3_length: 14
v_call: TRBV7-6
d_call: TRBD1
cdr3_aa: ASSLATGGIGNTIY

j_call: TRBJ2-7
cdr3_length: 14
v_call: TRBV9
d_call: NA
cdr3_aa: ASSVGQGPVGIEQY

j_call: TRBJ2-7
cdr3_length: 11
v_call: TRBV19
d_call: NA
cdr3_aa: ASSTSQGYEQY

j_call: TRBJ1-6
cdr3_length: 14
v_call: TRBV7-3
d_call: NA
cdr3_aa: ASSAGGIGVFSPLH

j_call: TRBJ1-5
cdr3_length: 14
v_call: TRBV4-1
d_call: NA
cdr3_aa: ASSQEFQGGWQPQH

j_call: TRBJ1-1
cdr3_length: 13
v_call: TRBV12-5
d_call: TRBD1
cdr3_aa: ASAQNQGARTEAF

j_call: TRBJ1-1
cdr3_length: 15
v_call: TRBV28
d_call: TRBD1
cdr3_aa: ASSPMTGSGMNTEAF

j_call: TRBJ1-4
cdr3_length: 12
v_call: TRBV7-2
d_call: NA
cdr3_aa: ASSPETGRAELF

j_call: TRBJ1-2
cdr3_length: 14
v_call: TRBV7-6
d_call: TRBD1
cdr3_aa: ASSNDRGPFNYGYT

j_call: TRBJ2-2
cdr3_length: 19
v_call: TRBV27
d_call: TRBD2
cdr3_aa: ASSLFAGTSGGWENTGELF

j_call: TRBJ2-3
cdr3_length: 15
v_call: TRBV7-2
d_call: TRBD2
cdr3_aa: ASSSRPAGVFTDTQY

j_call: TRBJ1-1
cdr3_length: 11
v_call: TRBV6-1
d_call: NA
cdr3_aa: ASSERGNTEAF

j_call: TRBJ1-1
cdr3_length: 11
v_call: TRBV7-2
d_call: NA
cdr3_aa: ASSAGVGTEAF

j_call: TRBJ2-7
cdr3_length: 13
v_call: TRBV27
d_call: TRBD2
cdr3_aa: ASRIAGGPSYEQY

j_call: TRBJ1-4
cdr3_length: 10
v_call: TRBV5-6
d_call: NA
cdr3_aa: ASRQNPGKLF

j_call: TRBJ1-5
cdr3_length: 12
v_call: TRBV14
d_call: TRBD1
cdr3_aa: ASSRTGGNQPQH

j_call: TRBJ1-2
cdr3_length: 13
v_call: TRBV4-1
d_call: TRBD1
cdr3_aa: ASSQDPTGDYGYT

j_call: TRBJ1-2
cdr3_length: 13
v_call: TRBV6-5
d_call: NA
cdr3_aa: ASSYTGGLNYGYT

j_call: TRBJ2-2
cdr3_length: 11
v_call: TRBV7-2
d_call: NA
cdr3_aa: ASSLGTAGELF

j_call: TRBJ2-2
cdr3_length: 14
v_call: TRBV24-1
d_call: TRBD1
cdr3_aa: ATSSPGQGAAGELF

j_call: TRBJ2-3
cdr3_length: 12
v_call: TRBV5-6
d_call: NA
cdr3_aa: ASSYGTFTDTQY

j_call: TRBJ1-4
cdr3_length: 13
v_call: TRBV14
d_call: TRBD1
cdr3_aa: ASSFYRDRDEKLF

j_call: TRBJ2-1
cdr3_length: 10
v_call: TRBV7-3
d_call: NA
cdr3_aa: ASSRQDNEQF

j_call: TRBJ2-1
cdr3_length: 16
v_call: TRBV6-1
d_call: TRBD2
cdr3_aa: ASSESWLGAGGKNEQF

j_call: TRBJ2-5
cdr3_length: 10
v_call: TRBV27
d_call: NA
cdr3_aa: ASSHGLETQY

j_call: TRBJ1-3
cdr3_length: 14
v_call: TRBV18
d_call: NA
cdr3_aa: ASSPPGVTSGNTIY

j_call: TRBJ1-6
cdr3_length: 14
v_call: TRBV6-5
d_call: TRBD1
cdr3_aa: ASSYRMGQGNSPLH

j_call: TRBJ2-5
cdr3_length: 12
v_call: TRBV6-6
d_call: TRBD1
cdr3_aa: ASSDTGGEETQY

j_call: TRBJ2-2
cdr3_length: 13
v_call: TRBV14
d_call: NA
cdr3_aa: ASSQDPGITGELF